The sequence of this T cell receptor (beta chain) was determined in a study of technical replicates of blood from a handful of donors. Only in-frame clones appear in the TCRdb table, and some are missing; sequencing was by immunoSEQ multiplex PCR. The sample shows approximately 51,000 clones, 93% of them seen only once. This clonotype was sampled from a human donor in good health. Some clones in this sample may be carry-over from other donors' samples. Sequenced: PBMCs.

CDR3 residues: CASSFNGQKSSGANVLTF. Written as DNA, the CDR3 is TGTGCCAGCAGTTTTAACGGACAGAAGAGCTCTGGGGCCAACGTCCTGACTTTC. The chain links TRBV27 to TRBJ2-6; weak D call: TRBD1 (6 bases). The CDR3 has 18 amino acids. Trimming took off 3 bases at V and 0 bases at J, with 15 bases between the two ends. Germline V gene lookup returns CDR1 MNHEY and CDR2 SMNVEV (reference sequence).